The 22 T cell receptor beta chains below were found in one sample sequenced in a study of shared clonotypes between healthy human individuals (TCRdb year 2020). The library was produced with the immunoSEQ multiplex PCR assay. The source is immuneACCESS, and TCRdb retained only in-frame sequences with V and J called. Part of the clones is not carried over; for the studies checked, unresolved V genes explain less than half of this, and the remainder is unexplained. The sample table contains 400,000 to 500,000 clones; only one count was recorded for around three quarters of them. Of the sample, 9.5% to 15% is held by the ten largest clones. Sequencing was performed on PBMCs. The receptors come from a woman in her 40s in good health. Some clones in this sample may be carry-over from other donors' samples.

J is TRBJ2-1 and V is TRBV30; 8 bases are a match to TRBD1. The CDR3 consists of 20 residues. After removal of 1 base from V and 0 bases from J, the junction contained 17 bases not matched to a gene. Germline V lookup: CDR1 GTSNPN, CDR2 SVGIG (reference sequence). The CDR3 loop reads CAWSGVGQGRSQSSYNEQFF. Written as DNA, the CDR3 is TGTGCCTGGAGTGGAGTCGGACAGGGAAGAAGCCAGAGCTCCTACAATGAGCAGTTCTTC.

The rearrangement uses TRBV4-1 and TRBJ1-3, with 8 nucleotides matching TRBD1. CDR1 and CDR2 from the germline V gene are MGHRA and YSYEKL. V gave up 5 bases and J gave up 4 bases; unmatched junction bases: 16. The CDR3 is 18 amino acids. For the CDR3, the DNA is TGCGCCAGCAGCAGCCGGGACAGGAGGGGTTCAAGGGGAAACACCATATATTTT. Amino acid sequence: CASSSRDRRGSRGNTIYF.

CDR3 DNA sequence: TGTGCCAGCAGTTTAGGGGACAGGACCACTGAAGCTTTCTTT. Translating gives CASSLGDRTTEAFF. The chain is built from TRBV28 and TRBJ1-1; the match to TRBD1 covers 8 bases. The trim removed 2 bases at V and 4 bases at J, leaving 3 bases unmatched. Per the germline V gene, CDR1 is MDHEN and CDR2 is SYDVKM. This CDR3 region has 14 residues.

The chain couples TRBV5-4 to TRBJ1-1; D is unresolved. V gave up 1 base and J gave up 0 bases, with 7 bases separating them. The CDR3 has 14 residues. Per germline, CDR1 SGHNT and CDR2 YYREEE (reference sequence). The CDR3 loop is CASSLNWVNTEAFF. DNA for the CDR3: TGTGCCAGCAGCTTGAACTGGGTGAACACTGAAGCTTTCTTT.

The chain is built from TRBV4-1 and TRBJ2-7; the match to TRBD1 covers 8 bases. The CDR3 is 16 amino acids. Germline V gene data show CDR1 as MGHRA and CDR2 as YSYEKL. V lost 0 bases, J lost 2 bases, and 6 bases stayed unmatched. Here the CDR3 DNA reads TGCGCCAGCAGCCAAGATCCCGGACAGGGAGCCTACGAGCAGTACTTC. This gives the protein CASSQDPGQGAYEQYF.

The chain joins TRBV6-5 to TRBJ2-5; perhaps TRBD2 as D (7 bases). The CDR3 length is 12 residues. CDR1 is MNHEY and CDR2 is SVGAGI in the germline V gene. V was pared by 7 bases and J by 2 bases, with 8 bases between. DNA of the CDR3: TGTGCCAGCAAGGGGGGGCAAGAGACCCAGTACTTC. Its translation is CASKGGQETQYF.

V usage is TRBV5-1 and J usage is TRBJ2-7; D perhaps matches TRBD2 (5 bases). The CDR3 runs 14 residues. Germline loops: CDR1 SGHRS, CDR2 YFSETQ. Trimming left V 2 bases short and J 3 bases short, with 12 bases between. CDR3 DNA sequence: TGCGCCAGCAGCTTAGAGGGAAGAGGCTACGAGCAGTACTTC. It codes for CASSLEGRGYEQYF.

CDR3 sequence reads: CASSSLSGANVLTF. In nucleotides, the CDR3 is TGTGCCAGCAGTTCCCTCTCTGGGGCCAACGTCCTGACTTTC. The gene calls are TRBV27 and TRBJ2-6, with D unresolved. V lost 4 bases to trimming and J lost 0 bases, with 4 bases between them. The CDR3 has 14 amino acids. Germline CDR1 and CDR2: MNHEY and SMNVEV (reference sequence).

The table lists this clone with a count of one. V gene TRBV11-2 combines with J gene TRBJ2-1, with TRBD2 identical over 10 bases. V lost 5 bases to trimming and J lost 6 bases; unmatched junction nucleotides: 7. This CDR3 spans 15 amino acids. Germline CDR1 reads SGHAT; CDR2 reads FQNNGV. The CDR3 region is CASSPGLAGVNEQFF. CDR3 nucleotides: TGTGCCAGCAGCCCAGGGCTAGCGGGAGTCAATGAGCAGTTCTTC.

The chain recombines TRBV2 with TRBJ2-7, with 8 bases that match TRBD1. This CDR3 comprises 16 residues. V shed 6 bases, J shed 0 bases, and the junction held 10 bases outside the gene matches. Germline assignment: CDR1 SNHLY and CDR2 FYNNEI. For the CDR3, the DNA is TGTGCCAGCAGCGCAATAAGGACAGGGTCCTCCTACGAGCAGTACTTC. This gives the protein CASSAIRTGSSYEQYF.

The V gene is TRBV7-9, the J gene TRBJ2-7; no clear D gene. Trimming removed 3 bases from V and 9 bases from J, with 15 bases in between. This CDR3 contains 13 residues. Per germline, CDR1 SEHNR and CDR2 FQNEAQ (reference sequence). CDR3 sequence (DNA): TGTGCCAGCAGCTTGACCGACCCCTCGGGGCAGTACTTC. It is translated as CASSLTDPSGQYF.

The rearrangement uses TRBV4-3 and TRBJ2-7; D gene unclear. Germline values: CDR1 LGHNA, CDR2 YSLEER. V was shortened by 4 bases and J by 3 bases, with 10 bases between the two germline ends. CDR3 size: 13 residues. The CDR3 here is CASSPRSGYEQYF. The CDR3 DNA sequence: TGCGCCAGCAGCCCGCGGTCGGGCTACGAGCAGTACTTC.

V and J are TRBV7-2 and TRBJ1-1, with D perhaps matching TRBD1 (5 bases). The germline V gene has CDR1 SGHTA and CDR2 FQGNSA. With 5 bases removed from V and 4 bases from J, the gap between germline ends came to 20 bases. The CDR3 extends over 16 amino acids. The CDR3 sequence: CASSPHVWGGVTEAFF. CDR3 in DNA: TGTGCCAGCAGCCCCCATGTGTGGGGAGGGGTCACTGAAGCTTTCTTT.

This clone came up a few times. The chain uses TRBV7-9 and TRBJ2-7; TRBD2 agrees at 9 bases. Germline V gene sequence: CDR1 SEHNR, CDR2 FQNEAQ (reference sequence). This CDR3 is built from 13 residues. The ends lost 6 bases at V and 5 bases at J; junction bases unmatched: 5. Here the CDR3 DNA reads TGTGCCAGCAGTGGACTAGCGAATGACGAGCAGTACTTC. Translated, it gives CASSGLANDEQYF.

The CDR3 loop is CASSPTRTAFNYGYTF. The CDR3 nucleotides are TGTGCCAGCTCACCAACGAGGACAGCCTTTAACTATGGCTACACCTTC. The chain combines TRBV18 with TRBJ1-2; maybe TRBD1 (6 bases). Germline CDR1 reads KGHSH; CDR2 reads LQKENI. This CDR3 is 16 amino acids long. Trimming cost V 2 bases and J 1 base, with 14 bases left between them.

The chain uses TRBV30 and TRBJ2-1; D is possibly TRBD1 (6 bases). The germline V gene has CDR1 GTSNPN and CDR2 SVGIG (reference sequence). This CDR3 has 12 amino acids. V gave up 4 bases and J gave up 10 bases, with 14 bases separating them. DNA for the CDR3: TGTGCCTGGAACCTGGGGGCCCAGGAGCAGTTCTTC. Its translation is CAWNLGAQEQFF.

The chain couples TRBV19 to TRBJ1-5; D ambiguous. The CDR3 is made up of 15 amino acids. V was pared by 5 bases and J by 3 bases, with 14 bases between. Germline V gene sequence: CDR1 LNHDA, CDR2 SQIVND (reference sequence). In DNA, the CDR3 is TGTGCCAGTAGTGCCAGCGGACGGTACAATCAGCCCCAGCATTTT. Protein sequence: CASSASGRYNQPQHF.

This clone appeared once. The chain combines TRBV27 with TRBJ2-7; 12 nucleotides line up with TRBD2. This CDR3 is 16 amino acids long. V was pared by 5 bases and J by 7 bases, with 12 bases of the junction left unmatched. Germline V CDR1 and CDR2: MNHEY, SMNVEV (reference sequence). CDR3 protein: CASSHWTSGDPSEQYF. CDR3 DNA sequence: TGTGCCAGCAGTCATTGGACTAGCGGGGACCCTAGTGAGCAGTACTTC.

J is TRBJ1-2 and V is TRBV28, with TRBD1 matching 8 bases. Germline V gene sequence: CDR1 MDHEN, CDR2 SYDVKM. V shed 7 bases and J 2 bases; nucleotides not matched to a gene: 3. The CDR3 covers 13 residues. CDR3 residues: CASTRDRNYGYTF. The DNA for the CDR3 is TGTGCCAGCACCCGGGACAGGAACTATGGCTACACCTTC.

The chain recombines TRBV29-1 with TRBJ2-3, with TRBD2 identical over 11 bases. This CDR3 region has 14 residues. Germline CDR1 is SQVTM and CDR2 is ANQGSEA. Trimming removed 5 bases from V and 13 bases from J; junction bases left unmatched: 14. DNA of the CDR3: TGCAGCGTTTCCCCGGGACTAGCGGCGACGCGGGAGTATTTT. Translated, it gives CSVSPGLAATREYF.

This clone was found once. The chain links TRBV28 to TRBJ2-1; 7 nucleotides align to TRBD2. V dropped 3 bases and J dropped 1; count of bases not matched to a gene: 6. This CDR3 region has 16 residues. Germline V gene data show CDR1 as MDHEN and CDR2 as SYDVKM. The CDR3 here is CASSFPWRGSYNEQFF. DNA of the CDR3: TGTGCCAGCAGTTTCCCCTGGCGGGGGTCCTACAATGAGCAGTTCTTC.

The rearrangement uses TRBV7-2 and TRBJ2-7; D may be TRBD1 (6 bases). This CDR3 spans 14 amino acids. The V gene lost 5 bases and the J gene lost 2 bases, with 13 bases spanning the gap. Germline V gives CDR1 SGHTA, CDR2 FQGNSA. Here the CDR3 reads CASSPNRAPYEQYF. The CDR3, as DNA: TGTGCCAGCAGCCCCAACAGGGCCCCCTACGAGCAGTACTTC.